This TCR beta chain originates from a study of cytomegalovirus exposure and HLA in healthy donors. Study context: The 95 to 150 validation repertoires used a platform that matched the one used for the approximately 610 first-cohort repertoires, as a later analysis reported.

Sequencing used immunoSEQ multiplex PCR; TCRdb keeps in-frame clones, though not all of them. The top ten clones hold around 0.96% of a sample with 300,000 to 400,000 clones, over 75% of them seen once. The CDR3 has 15 amino acids. The ends were cut back, 4 bases at V and 5 bases at J, with 12 bases in the middle. Germline V gene data show CDR1 as WSHSY and CDR2 as SAAADI. The sample comprised PBMCs. The chain employs TRBV10-2 and TRBJ1-6; D remains ambiguous. This clonotype was obtained from a man under 40 in good health and CMV-seronegative. CDR3 amino acids: CASSGGRGNNSPLHF. CDR3 DNA sequence: TGCGCCAGCAGTGGGGGTCGGGGAAATAATTCACCCCTCCACTTT.